The clone carrying this TCR beta chain came up once. Clones were read by immunoSEQ multiplex PCR, and TCRdb kept only the in-frame ones, dropping some. The sample shows 200,000 to 250,000 clones, 84% of them seen only once. The data derive from a study of blood T cell repertoires in COVID-19. This CDR3 contains 13 residues. The germline V gene has CDR1 KGHSH and CDR2 LQKENI. The V and J ends lost 5 bases and 8 bases respectively, with 13 bases between them. The sequenced sample consisted of PBMCs or T cells enriched from blood (not recorded which). The chain couples TRBV18 to TRBJ2-1; tentative D call: TRBD2 (5 bases). The receptor was isolated from a woman aged 40 to 49 who had recovered from COVID-19. Here the CDR3 reads CASSGPGGDEQFF. As DNA, the CDR3 is TGTGCCAGCTCAGGACCCGGAGGAGATGAGCAGTTCTTC.